This T cell receptor (beta chain) came from a study of blood T cell repertoires in COVID-19. The J segment lost 5 bases and the V segment lost 3 bases, leaving 13 bases of the junction unmatched. The germline V gene has CDR1 SGDLS and CDR2 YYNGEE. The CDR3 has 16 residues. This table comes from immunoSEQ multiplex PCR, and its TCRdb copy is limited to in-frame clones, with some not included. The table records about 190,000 clones, 85% to 90% of them present only once. J is TRBJ1-2 and V is TRBV9, with 7 bases that match TRBD1. Sequencing was performed on peripheral blood. The sequence was collected from a human donor in a cohort sampled during active COVID-19. CDR3 in amino acids: CASSAFIGQGEYGYTF. The DNA of the CDR3 is TGTGCCAGCAGCGCTTTCATCGGCCAGGGGGAGTATGGCTACACCTTC. The entire variable domain, with the rest obtained from reference TRBV9 and TRBJ1-2, is as follows: DSGVTQTPKHLITATGQRVTLRCSPRSGDLSVYWYQQSLDQGLQFLIQYYNGEERAKGNILERFSAQQFPDLHSELNLSSLELGDSALYFCASSAFIGQGEYGYTFGSGTRLTVV.